This TCR beta chain was found in a study of cytomegalovirus exposure and HLA in healthy donors. Researchers ran the PCR with 60 Vbeta and 13 Jbeta primers. The repertoire was sequenced with immunoSEQ multiplex PCR; TCRdb's copy has only in-frame clones and lacks some. The sample gives 30,000 to 35,000 clones, about 80% of which show up once; approximately 5.6% is in the top ten. This clone has only one observation. The sequenced sample consisted of PBMCs. The receptor's source is a male donor in good health and CMV-seronegative.

Here the CDR3 reads CASSPGIREGYGYTF. The CDR3 nucleotides are TGTGCCAGCAGTCCAGGGATTAGGGAAGGCTATGGCTACACCTTC. The V call is TRBV6-5, the J call TRBJ1-2, with D possibly matching TRBD1 (5 bases). This CDR3 has 15 amino acids. V lost 5 bases and J 4 bases, leaving 17 bases between the germline ends. Germline V gene data show CDR1 as MNHEY and CDR2 as SVGAGI.